This T cell receptor (beta chain) was found in a study of shared clonotypes between healthy human individuals. The germline V gene encodes CDR1 SGHRS and CDR2 YFSETQ. V dropped 1 base and J dropped 1 base, with 10 bases sitting between them. The CDR3 sequence is 15 residues long. TCRdb's table, derived via immunoSEQ multiplex PCR, lists solely in-frame clones and lacks some. The table lists roughly 2.5 million clones, over 85% of them singletons. The sequence was collected from a man between 18 and 35 years old in good health. Sequenced input: naive CD4+ T cells sorted from blood. The subset was: CD45RA+ positively selected. The chain combines TRBV5-1 with TRBJ2-3, with a possible D match to TRBD2 (5 bases). The CDR3 coding sequence is TGCGCCAGCAGCTTGCGCGGGTATGGCACAGATACGCAGTATTTT. Encoded protein: CASSLRGYGTDTQYF.